This T cell receptor beta chain appears in the sequencing data of a study of blood T cell repertoires in COVID-19. Trimming took 4 bases from V and 6 from J; bases not matched to a gene: 14. From germline, CDR1 is MGHRA and CDR2 YSYEKL. CDR3 length: 16 amino acids. Profiling relied on immunoSEQ multiplex PCR, and the TCRdb table lists in-frame clones only, not all of them. Among about 160,000 clones, roughly four fifths were seen once, and the ten largest hold around 7.6%. Sequences were obtained from peripheral blood. The chain recombines TRBV4-1 with TRBJ1-2; TRBD1 matches 7 bases. This TCR came from a man between 35 and 55 years old who had recovered from COVID-19. Written as DNA, the CDR3 is TGCGCCAGCAGCCCCTCCCAGGACAGGACAGTCGATGGCTACACCTTC. Translation gives CASSPSQDRTVDGYTF.